This note documents a single TCR beta chain sequence. The sample comes from a study of OX40 agonist ivuxolimab in advanced cancers. This table comes from immunoSEQ multiplex PCR, and its TCRdb copy is limited to in-frame clones, with some not included. This sample carries tens of thousands of clones, roughly 90% of them seen once, and the ten largest clones take about 33%. The CDR3 extends over 14 amino acids. The germline gives CDR1 MNHNS, CDR2 SASEGT. V shed 4 bases and J shed 0 bases, with 9 bases lying between them. The sequenced sample was CD4+ or CD8+ T cells sorted from blood, obtained in a trial of the OX40 agonist ivuxolimab. The TCR comes from an adult with an advanced solid tumor such as melanoma, head and neck, liver or kidney cancer. The chain uses TRBV6-1 and TRBJ1-1; no firm D call. The CDR3 loop reads CASSVAGMNTEAFF. CDR3 in DNA: TGTGCCAGCAGTGTGGCGGGAATGAACACTGAAGCTTTCTTT.